What follows are 19 T cell receptor beta chains derived from one specimen sequenced in a study of cytomegalovirus exposure and HLA in healthy donors. The data were produced by immunoSEQ multiplex PCR, yet TCRdb's version contains in-frame clones alone and is incomplete. The sample holds about 71,000 clones, approximately 94% seen once. Sequencing input: PBMCs. These receptors were collected from a young woman in good health and CMV-seronegative.

V and J are TRBV29-1 and TRBJ2-7; 8 bases fit TRBD1. V gave up 3 bases and J gave up 0 bases; unmatched junction bases: 7. Germline CDR1 is SQVTM and CDR2 is ANQGSEA. This CDR3 is built from 15 residues. The CDR3 DNA is TGCAGCGTTGAGATGTGGGGACAGGCCTCCTACGAGCAGTACTTC. Its protein product is CSVEMWGQASYEQYF.

In its sample, this clone was seen once. The chain uses TRBV5-6 and TRBJ1-1; no firm D call. Germline CDR1 is SGHDT and CDR2 is YYEEEE. The CDR3 runs to 15 residues. Trimming cost V 0 bases and J 2 bases, with 11 bases left between them. In DNA, the CDR3 is TGTGCCAGCAGCTTGGTGAGACATAGAAACACTGAAGCTTTCTTT. Amino acid sequence: CASSLVRHRNTEAFF.

The chain has TRBV12-5 and TRBJ1-4; D possibly corresponds to TRBD1 (6 bases). Trimming removed 9 bases at V and 4 bases at J, with 15 bases between. The CDR3 contains 14 residues. Germline V gene lookup returns CDR1 LGHNT and CDR2 FRNRAP. As DNA, the CDR3 is TGTGCTAGCGGGGGGGGCCAGATTAATGAAAAACTGTTTTTT. Residues: CASGGGQINEKLFF.

The gene calls are TRBV7-5 and TRBJ2-5; the table names TRBD2, a call not compared with the DNA. TRBV7-5 is annotated as a pseudogene. This CDR3 has 16 residues. CDR3 protein: CVRSPPPSGGEETQYF. The CDR3 DNA follows: TGTGTCAGAAGCCCCCCCCCGAGCGGGGGAGAAGAGACCCAGTACTTC.

The rearrangement uses TRBV13 and TRBJ1-1; TRBD1 is a possible D gene (5 bases). With 6 bases removed from V and 4 bases from J, the gap between germline ends came to 15 bases. Germline V gene sequence: CDR1 PRHDT, CDR2 FYEKMQ (reference sequence). This CDR3 region has 14 residues. The DNA of the CDR3 is TGTGCCAGCAGTCCCGGGGGGAGGGGCACTGAAGCTTTCTTT. Translating gives CASSPGGRGTEAFF.

The V gene is TRBV18, the J gene TRBJ2-7, with D possibly being TRBD1 (6 bases). Between the trimmed V and J ends, which lost 3 bases and 4 bases, there was a span of 16 bases. This CDR3 has 15 residues. Germline V gives CDR1 KGHSH, CDR2 LQKENI. CDR3: CASSPQTGMGYEQYF. For the CDR3, the DNA is TGTGCCAGCTCACCCCAAACAGGGATGGGGTACGAGCAGTACTTC.

The chain recombines TRBV15 with TRBJ2-1; TRBD1 matches 7 bases. The V segment lost 1 base and the J segment 5 bases; nucleotides outside the gene matches: 5. The CDR3 contains 15 residues. Germline V gives CDR1 LNHNV, CDR2 YYDKDF (reference sequence). CDR3 nucleotides: TGTGCCACCAGCAGAGCGGGGACAGTGCACAATGAGCAGTTCTTC. As protein: CATSRAGTVHNEQFF.

This rearrangement joins TRBV9 to TRBJ2-3; 15 bases match TRBD2. The V gene end was trimmed by 3 bases and the J gene end by 5 bases; junction bases not matched to a gene: 4. Germline assignment: CDR1 SGDLS and CDR2 YYNGEE. This CDR3 spans 16 amino acids. The CDR3 loop reads CASSDGLAGGLDTQYF. CDR3 in DNA: TGTGCCAGCAGCGACGGACTAGCGGGGGGGTTAGATACGCAGTATTTT.

This clone showed up just once. The chain joins TRBV6-6 to TRBJ1-2, with D possibly TRBD1 on 5 matching bases. Germline V gene lookup returns CDR1 MNHNY and CDR2 SVGAGI (reference sequence). V was clipped by 6 bases and J by 0 bases, with 14 bases between them. The CDR3 sequence is 15 residues long. This chain's CDR3 is CASRMGGAANYGYTF. In nucleotides, the CDR3 is TGTGCCAGCAGGATGGGCGGGGCCGCTAACTATGGCTACACCTTC.

V gene TRBV2 combines with J gene TRBJ2-1, with 9 bases fitting TRBD2. The J segment lost 8 bases and the V segment lost 4 bases, leaving 15 bases of the junction unmatched. Germline V gives CDR1 SNHLY, CDR2 FYNNEI. The CDR3 loop spans 17 amino acids. The CDR3 nucleotides read TGTGCCAGCAGTGTTGGCGCGGGAGGGGGGGATTGGGATGAGCAGTTCTTC. As protein: CASSVGAGGGDWDEQFF.

The CDR3 loop is CASSLGGTGYTGELFF. CDR3 in DNA: TGTGCCAGCAGCTTAGGGGGGACAGGGTACACCGGGGAGCTGTTTTTT. This rearrangement joins TRBV13 to TRBJ2-2, with TRBD1 matching 9 bases. Germline-derived CDR1 and CDR2 are PRHDT and FYEKMQ (reference sequence). The ends lost 0 bases at V and 3 bases at J; junction bases unmatched: 2. The CDR3 contains 16 residues. The full variable domain, in which reference TRBV13 and TRBJ2-2 provide the parts outside the CDR3, is AAGVIQSPRHLIKEKRETATLKCYPIPRHDTVYWYQQGPGQDPQFLISFYEKMQSDKGSIPDRFSAQQFSDYHSELNMSSLELGDSALYFCASSLGGTGYTGELFFGEGSRLTVL.

The chain is built from TRBV7-3 and TRBJ1-1; perhaps TRBD1 as D (5 bases). The V end lost 6 bases, the J end lost 4 bases, and 12 bases lay between the germline ends. The CDR3 runs to 13 residues. The germline V gene encodes CDR1 SGHTA and CDR2 FQGTGA. The DNA for the CDR3 is TGTGCCAGCAGATCTGACGGGGGCACTGAAGCTTTCTTT. It codes for CASRSDGGTEAFF.

The chain uses TRBV7-4 and TRBJ2-7; 7 positions agree with TRBD1. With V trimmed by 3 bases and J by 2 bases, 4 bases remained unmatched. CDR1 and CDR2 (germline): SGHVT, SQSDAQ. CDR3 length: 14 residues. CDR3 nucleotides: TGTGCCAGCAGCTTTAACAGGGGTCCCTACGAGCAGTACTTC. This gives the protein CASSFNRGPYEQYF.

The chain has TRBV18 and TRBJ2-5, with 12 bases that match TRBD2. J gave up 6 bases and V 6 bases, and 8 bases lay outside the gene matches. CDR1 is KGHSH and CDR2 is LQKENI in the germline V gene. CDR3 size: 15 residues. Here the CDR3 DNA reads TGTGCCAGCTCCCGACTAGCGGGAGACGTGAAGACCCAGTACTTC. This sequence encodes CASSRLAGDVKTQYF.

The chain is built from TRBV5-1 and TRBJ1-1, with 10 bases that match TRBD1. V lost 4 bases to trimming and J lost 1 base; unmatched junction nucleotides: 4. This CDR3 has 15 residues. In germline, CDR1 is SGHRS, CDR2 YFSETQ. CDR3 protein: CASSPRTGGNTEAFF. The CDR3 bases are TGCGCCAGCAGCCCCCGGACAGGGGGGAACACTGAAGCTTTCTTT.

The chain carries TRBV4-2 and TRBJ2-3; 7 bases map to TRBD2. From germline, CDR1 is LGHNA and CDR2 YNFKEQ. V gave up 3 bases and J gave up 5 bases; unmatched junction bases: 2. The CDR3 is made up of 13 amino acids. In DNA, the CDR3 is TGTGCCAGCAGCCAGACTAGCTTAGATACGCAGTATTTT. Its protein is CASSQTSLDTQYF.

The chain recombines TRBV18 with TRBJ2-1, with TRBD1 matching 9 bases. V lost 3 bases and J lost 3; bases outside the gene matches: 9. Per the germline V gene, CDR1 is KGHSH and CDR2 is LQKENI. This CDR3 contains 17 residues. CDR3 nucleotides: TGTGCCAGCTCACCGCTACTCCGGACAGGGGACTACAATGAGCAGTTCTTC. This translates into CASSPLLRTGDYNEQFF.

The chain recombines TRBV7-4 with TRBJ1-1; D is possibly TRBD1 (5 bases). This CDR3 contains 17 residues. V was trimmed by 0 bases and J by 0 bases, leaving 14 bases between them. Germline CDR1 and CDR2: SGHVT and SQSDAQ. CDR3 coding DNA: TGTGCCAGCAGCTTAGCGTTCGGGGGATCTGTGAACACTGAAGCTTTCTTT. It encodes CASSLAFGGSVNTEAFF.

V usage is TRBV10-3 and J usage is TRBJ2-7, with 11 bases that match TRBD2. The CDR3 has 14 residues. The V and J ends lost 8 bases and 2 bases, in that order; junction bases with no gene match: 5. CDR1 is ENHRY and CDR2 is SYGVKD in the germline V gene. CDR3 region: CAIGGLAEPYEQYF. For the CDR3, the DNA is TGTGCCATCGGGGGACTAGCGGAGCCCTACGAGCAGTACTTC.